One TCR beta chain is described in this entry. This sample stems from a study of blood T cell repertoires in COVID-19. Study information: The samples span acute and convalescent COVID-19 from the United States, Italy and Spain. The cDNA or gDNA used as material had been derived from T cells, B-cell-depleted T cells, or PBMCs.

Trimming took 1 base from V and 0 from J, leaving 9 bases between them. Per the germline V gene, CDR1 is SGHTA and CDR2 is FQGTGA. This CDR3 region has 15 residues. Original methodology: Estimates of nucleated cell counts were drawn from the amplification of reference gene primers. Profiled with immunoSEQ multiplex PCR; TCRdb holds only in-frame clones, not every one. V, J and clone size reflect that table, while D and trimming were determined from the DNA. The table lists just over 250,000 clones, around 89% of them singletons. The sample was peripheral blood. The clonotype originates from a man aged 55 to 70 who had recovered from COVID-19. This chain links TRBV7-3 with TRBJ1-2; D may be TRBD1 (5 bases). The CDR3 DNA is TGTGCCAGCAGCTTAAGTGCAGGGTCTAACTATGGCTACACCTTC. Its translation: CASSLSAGSNYGYTF.